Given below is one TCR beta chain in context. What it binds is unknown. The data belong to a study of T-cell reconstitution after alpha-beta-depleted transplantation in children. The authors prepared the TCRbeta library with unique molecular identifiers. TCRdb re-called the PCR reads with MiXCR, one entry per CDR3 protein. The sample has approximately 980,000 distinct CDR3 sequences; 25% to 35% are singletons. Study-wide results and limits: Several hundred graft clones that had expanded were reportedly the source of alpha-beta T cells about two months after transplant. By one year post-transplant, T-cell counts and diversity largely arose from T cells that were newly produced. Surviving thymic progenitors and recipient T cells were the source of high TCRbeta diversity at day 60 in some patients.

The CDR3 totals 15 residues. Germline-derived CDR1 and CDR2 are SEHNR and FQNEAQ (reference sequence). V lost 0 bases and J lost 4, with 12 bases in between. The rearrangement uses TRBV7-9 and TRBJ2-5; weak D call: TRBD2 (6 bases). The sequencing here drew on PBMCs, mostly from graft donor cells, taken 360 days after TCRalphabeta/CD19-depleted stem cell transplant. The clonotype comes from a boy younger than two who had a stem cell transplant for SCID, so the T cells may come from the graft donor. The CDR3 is CASSLAVRAGETQYF. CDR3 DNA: TGTGCCAGCAGCTTAGCCGTTAGAGCGGGAGAGACCCAGTACTTC.